This T cell receptor (beta chain) was obtained from a study of blood T cell repertoires in COVID-19. Study details: From T cells, B-cell-depleted T cells, or PBMCs came the material, which was cDNA or gDNA.

Original data processing: Estimation of nucleated cell counts relied on the amplification of reference gene primers. Sequencing was performed with immunoSEQ multiplex PCR; in TCRdb, only in-frame clones are kept and a portion is missing. V, J and clone size are taken as reported in that table, and D and trimming were inferred from the DNA itself. Of roughly 100,000 clones listed, about 90% are singletons. The CDR3 has 13 amino acids. Trimming left V 3 bases short and J 2 bases short, with 7 bases between. Germline CDR1 and CDR2: MNHEY and SMNVEV (reference sequence). This TCR derives from a human donor with COVID-19, enrolled during active disease. The donor label of this sample is uncertain. The rearrangement joins TRBV27 to TRBJ1-1; D unclear. Sequencing used peripheral blood. The CDR3 spells CASSLRGNTEAFF. In DNA form, the CDR3 reads TGTGCCAGCAGTTTGCGGGGTAACACTGAAGCTTTCTTT.